This is a list of T cell receptor beta chains from one sample in a study of T-cell reconstitution after alpha-beta-depleted transplantation in children. TCRdb fed the PCR reads into MiXCR, producing one record per CDR3 protein. The sample lists roughly 500,000 distinct CDR3 sequences, 15% to 20% occurring once. The sequencing here drew on PBMCs from the stem cell graft donor, taken from the stem cell graft. All receptors come from a human donor who donated a stem cell graft to a child with acute lymphoblastic leukemia. The CDR3 runs from the conserved cysteine through the conserved F or W. D genes are given only for firm matches. Some rows mark clone size as missing; the rest say once, few, many or name a class of expanded clone.

v_call	d_call	clone_size	j_call	cdr3_nt	cdr3_aa
TRBV6-4	TRBD1	-	TRBJ1-5	TGTGCCAGCAGTGACTTACCGGGACAGGGCCGCAATCAGCCCCAGCATTTT	CASSDLPGQGRNQPQHF
TRBV20-1	-	-	TRBJ2-1	TGCAGTGCTAGTTATGGGTTGTACAATGAGCAGTTCTTC	CSASYGLYNEQFF
TRBV12-3/TRBV12-4	TRBD2	many	TRBJ2-2	TGTGCCAGCACTACTAGCGGGAGGGCCTTGGGGGAGCTGTTTTTT	CASTTSGRALGELFF
TRBV27	TRBD2	-	TRBJ2-7	TGTGCCAGCAGTTTTTTTACTAGCGGCTACTCCTACGAGCAGTACTTC	CASSFFTSGYSYEQYF
TRBV5-1	TRBD1	many	TRBJ2-1	TGCGCCAGCAGCCAACCCCGGACAGGGGGACTCAATGAGCAGTTCTTC	CASSQPRTGGLNEQFF
TRBV9	-	-	TRBJ2-1	TGTGCCAGCAGCGTAGCCCCCTGGATCAACAATGAGCAGTTCTTC	CASSVAPWINNEQFF
TRBV29-1	TRBD1	few	TRBJ2-2	TGCAGCGTTTGGGACAGGTTGAACACCGGGGAGCTGTTTTTT	CSVWDRLNTGELFF
TRBV20-1	-	-	TRBJ1-2	TGCAGTGCTGCCTTGTGGGGAGCTAACTATGGCTACACCTTC	CSAALWGANYGYTF
TRBV7-9	-	-	TRBJ2-7	TGTGCCAGCAGCTGGGTGGGTGACGAGCAGTACTTC	CASSWVGDEQYF
TRBV7-9	-	many	TRBJ2-2	TGTGCCAGCAGCTTACAGGACATCGTCGGGGAGCTGTTTTTT	CASSLQDIVGELFF
TRBV5-1	TRBD2	-	TRBJ2-3	TGCGCCAGCAGCTTGGAGGGACTAGCGGGAACAGATACGCAGTATTTT	CASSLEGLAGTDTQYF
TRBV12-3/TRBV12-4	TRBD1	few	TRBJ2-1	TGTGCCAGCAGTATAACAGGGGGCGGGGAGCAGTTCTTC	CASSITGGGEQFF
TRBV7-8	-	few	TRBJ1-1	TGTGCCAGCAGCTTTGGGGGCGTGAACACTGAAGCTTTCTTT	CASSFGGVNTEAFF
TRBV24-1	TRBD2	-	TRBJ2-1	TGTGCCACCAGTGACTATAGCGGGAGCTCCTACAATGAGCAGTTCTTC	CATSDYSGSSYNEQFF
TRBV6-1	TRBD2	-	TRBJ2-1	TGTGCCAGCAGTGGGTTTCGCGGGAGGTCCTACAATGAGCAGTTCTTC	CASSGFRGRSYNEQFF
TRBV7-9	TRBD1	few	TRBJ1-4	TGTGCCAGCAGCTTGACAGGGGGCAACCATAATGAAAAACTGTTTTTT	CASSLTGGNHNEKLFF
TRBV27	-	few	TRBJ1-2	TGTGCCAGCAGTTCGTCTTTAACTTTTAATGGCTACACCTTC	CASSSSLTFNGYTF
TRBV5-1	-	-	TRBJ2-7	TGCGCCAGCTGCCGGGACACTAGGCTGTCCGAGCAGTACTTC	CASCRDTRLSEQYF
TRBV10-3	-	few	TRBJ1-1	TGTGCCATCAGTGAGTGGAACACTGAAGCTTTCTTT	CAISEWNTEAFF
TRBV29-1	TRBD2	few	TRBJ2-7	TGCAGCGTTGAAAATGGGAGGGACGCCGCCTACGAGCAGTACTTC	CSVENGRDAAYEQYF
TRBV13	-	few	TRBJ2-2	TGTGCCAGCAGCTCCCCCCCGGGGGAGCTGTTTTTT	CASSSPPGELFF
TRBV12-3/TRBV12-4	-	few	TRBJ2-7	TGTGCCAGCAGTCCCCCAAACCTCTACGAGCAGTACTTC	CASSPPNLYEQYF
TRBV7-8	-	-	TRBJ2-1	TGTGCCAGCAGCTTGTTGACAGGCTACAATGAGCAGTTCTTC	CASSLLTGYNEQFF
TRBV6-4	TRBD2	few	TRBJ2-1	TGTGCCAGCATCCCCTCAGGTTGGGGGGAGGGACTAGCGGGAGGTGCAGACTACAATGAGCAGTTCTTC	CASIPSGWGEGLAGGADYNEQFF
TRBV4-1	-	-	TRBJ2-1	TGCGCCAGCAGCCACCTTACAAACGAGCAGTTCTTC	CASSHLTNEQFF
TRBV10-2	TRBD1	few	TRBJ2-1	TGCGCCAGCTCTACAGGGGGCAATGAGCAGTTCTTC	CASSTGGNEQFF
TRBV6-1	-	-	TRBJ2-3	TGTGCCAGCAGTGGAGCGGTCCTGGCCCACACAGATACGCAGTATTTT	CASSGAVLAHTDTQYF
TRBV6-5	TRBD1	few	TRBJ2-5	TGTGCCAGCAGTTACCAAGGGACAGTACAGGAGACCCAGTACTTC	CASSYQGTVQETQYF
TRBV3-1	TRBD2	-	TRBJ2-2	TGTGCCAGCAGCCTGTTCGGGGCGGGAGGACCTGAAAACACCGGGGAGCTGTTTTTT	CASSLFGAGGPENTGELFF
TRBV12-3/TRBV12-4	-	-	TRBJ2-5	TGTGCCAGCAGTCGGACCCGGCGGGAAGAGACCCAGTACTTC	CASSRTRREETQYF
TRBV24-1	-	few	TRBJ2-1	TGTGCCACCATGTCGTCCAATGAGCAGTTCTTC	CATMSSNEQFF
TRBV15	-	-	TRBJ1-5	TGTGCCACCAGCAGAGCGGGGGCGGACCAGCCCCAGCATTTT	CATSRAGADQPQHF
TRBV11-1	-	-	TRBJ1-3	TGTGCCAGCAGCTTAGCGGACAGCGCAAGCCTCTCTGGAAACACCATATATTTT	CASSLADSASLSGNTIYF
TRBV5-4	-	-	TRBJ1-2	TGTGCCAGCAGCTTGGCCGGAAGAAGGGCGCACTATGGCTACACCTTC	CASSLAGRRAHYGYTF
TRBV7-9	-	many	TRBJ2-7	TGTGCCAGCAGTTTTGGGGGAATCTACGAGCAGTACTTC	CASSFGGIYEQYF
TRBV5-1	-	-	TRBJ1-6	TGCGCCAGCAGCTTGCATGGGGAACAGAATTCACCCCTCCACTTT	CASSLHGEQNSPLHF
TRBV12-3/TRBV12-4	TRBD2	-	TRBJ2-1	TGTGCCAGCAGTTCAGGGACTAGCGGAAACTACAATGAGCAGTTCTTC	CASSSGTSGNYNEQFF
TRBV29-1	-	few	TRBJ2-1	TGCAGCGTTGTATCGGGGGCGCGAGTCAATGAGCAGTTCTTC	CSVVSGARVNEQFF
TRBV5-1	-	few	TRBJ1-2	TGCGCCAGCAGCTTGGCTCCCGGTAATGGCTACACCTTC	CASSLAPGNGYTF
TRBV20-1	-	many	TRBJ2-5	TGCAGTGCTACCCGAACGTCGGGGGAGACCCAGTACTTC	CSATRTSGETQYF
TRBV12-3/TRBV12-4	TRBD1	few	TRBJ1-1	TGTGCCAGCAGTTTAGATCAGGGGGTGAACACTGAAGCTTTCTTT	CASSLDQGVNTEAFF
TRBV5-1	TRBD1	many	TRBJ2-7	TGTGCCAGCAGCTTGGACAGGGGCTCCTACGAGCAGTACTTC	CASSLDRGSYEQYF
TRBV15	TRBD1	few	TRBJ2-6	TGTGCCGTCCGGGACAGCGATACCTCTGGGGCCAACGTCCTGACTTTC	CAVRDSDTSGANVLTF
TRBV18	-	few	TRBJ2-7	TGTGCCAGCTCCTCCATTGTGGTTGGCTCCTACGAGCAGTACTTC	CASSSIVVGSYEQYF
TRBV20-1	TRBD2	few	TRBJ2-1	TGCAGTGCCCATAGGTTACTAGCGGGAGGGGGTAACAATGAGCAGTTCTTC	CSAHRLLAGGGNNEQFF
TRBV7-3	-	-	TRBJ1-1	TGTGCCAGCAGCTTAGGTGGGGCACGGACTGAAGCTTTCTTT	CASSLGGARTEAFF
TRBV10-2	-	many	TRBJ2-5	TGCGCCAGCATCAAGGGGGGCCAAGAGACCCAGTACTTC	CASIKGGQETQYF
TRBV7-9	-	few	TRBJ1-2	TGTGCCAGCAGCTTATCAGATCGGGGCTACACCTTC	CASSLSDRGYTF
TRBV7-3	TRBD2	-	TRBJ2-3	TGTGCCAGCAGCTTAATGGGGCAACTAGCGGGAGCCGTAGATACGCAGTATTTT	CASSLMGQLAGAVDTQYF
TRBV9	-	-	TRBJ1-2	TGTGCCAGCACAGCAGAAGTGGGGAGTATTTATGGCTACACCTTC	CASTAEVGSIYGYTF
TRBV7-6	-	-	TRBJ2-1	TGTGCCAGCAGCTTTGGGGACGTCTACAATGAGCAGTTCTTC	CASSFGDVYNEQFF
TRBV9	-	few	TRBJ2-7	TGTGCCAGCAGCGTAGGCATGGGGACCAGCTACGAGCAGTACTTC	CASSVGMGTSYEQYF
TRBV7-8	TRBD2	-	TRBJ2-1	TGTGCCAGCAGCCCTCCGTTGCGGGAGATCGGCTACAATGAGCAGTTCTTC	CASSPPLREIGYNEQFF